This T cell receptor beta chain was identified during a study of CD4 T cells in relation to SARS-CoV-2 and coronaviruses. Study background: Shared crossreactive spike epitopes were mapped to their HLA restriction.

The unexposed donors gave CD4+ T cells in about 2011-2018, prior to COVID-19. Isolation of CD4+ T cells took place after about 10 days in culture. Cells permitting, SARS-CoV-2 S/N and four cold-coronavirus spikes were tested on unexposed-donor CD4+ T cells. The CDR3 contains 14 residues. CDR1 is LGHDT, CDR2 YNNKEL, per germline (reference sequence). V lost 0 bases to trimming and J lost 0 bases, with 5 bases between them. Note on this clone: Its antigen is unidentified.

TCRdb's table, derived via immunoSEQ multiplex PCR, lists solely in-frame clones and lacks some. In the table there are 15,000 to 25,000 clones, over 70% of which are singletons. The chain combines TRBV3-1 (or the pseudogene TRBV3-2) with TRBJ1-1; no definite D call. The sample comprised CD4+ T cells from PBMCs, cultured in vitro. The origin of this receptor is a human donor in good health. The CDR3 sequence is CASSQDLVNTEAFF. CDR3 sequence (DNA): TGTGCCAGCAGCCAAGATTTGGTGAACACTGAAGCTTTCTTT.